The clone carrying this T cell receptor (beta chain) was seen only once. The repertoire was sequenced with immunoSEQ multiplex PCR; TCRdb's copy has only in-frame clones and lacks some. This sample has fewer than 3 million clones, with 85% to 95% found just once. V lost 0 bases to trimming and J lost 8 bases; unmatched junction nucleotides: 3. The germline gives CDR1 GTSNPN, CDR2 SVGIG (reference sequence). The CDR3 is made up of 12 amino acids. The record originates from a study of shared clonotypes between healthy human individuals. Specimen: naive CD4+ T cells from PBMCs. The subset: CD45RA+ positively selected. This clonotype was obtained from a man aged 18 to 29 in good health. Some clones in this sample may be carry-over from other donors' samples. This chain links TRBV30 with TRBJ1-2, with 7 bases that match TRBD1. CDR3 coding DNA: TGTGCCTGGAGTGTACTACAGGGGGGCTACACCTTC. Amino acids: CAWSVLQGGYTF.